Reported below is one T cell receptor beta chain. This clonotype was recorded a few times. Its cognate antigen has yet to be identified. Within one base of it there is no much larger clone, and no base qualities were kept. The record originates from a study of post-analysis software for immune sequencing data (dated by TCRdb to between 2015 and 2016). Regarding the complete study: Relapsing-remitting, secondary progressive and progressive-relapsing multiple sclerosis were recorded as disease courses, and subtype annotation was lacking for some patients. The patient repertoires were compared against about 10 previously published healthy control repertoires obtained from donors aged 6 to 25 years. A subset of samples was prepared in parallel using single-end sample barcoding, then pooled and co-amplified after Illumina adapter ligation. The paper as a whole reports these results and caveats: The multiple sclerosis patient group was slightly younger than the control group. Significantly higher frequencies in patients than in controls were found for roughly 5 TRBV segments, including TRBV5-6, TRBV5-1 and TRBV20-1. Significantly lower normalized Chao1 diversity was found in multiple sclerosis patients than in controls, suggesting substantial peripheral T-cell clonal expansion. Direct clustering with F measure showed strong co-clustering of samples prepared in the same batch, prompting a batch-effect correction.

The germline V gene supplies CDR1 SGDLS and CDR2 YYNGEE. Unmatched junction bases come to 7, with V trimmed by 0 bases and J by 6 bases. From the cysteine up to the phenylalanine, the CDR3 has a length of 16 residues. Only the CDR3 DNA stays, 48 bases, in frame from base 1. TCR beta repertoires were profiled from peripheral blood of 10 to 15 young patients with multiple sclerosis to demonstrate the VDJtools post-analysis software. The multiple sclerosis patients were children and adolescents ranging in age from about 6 to 17 years. Receptor amplification or capture employed PCR. Sequencer: Illumina HiSeq 2500. To reduce PCR and sequencing biases, unique molecular identifiers were incorporated into the TCR beta cDNA libraries. Some 500,000 cDNA molecules were obtained per 1 to 10 million input T cells, so each molecule approximated one T cell. The patient libraries were prepared and sequenced with the same protocol used for the earlier healthy control dataset. Within a given batch, samples were prepared together, multiplexed and sequenced on the same HiSeq lane. As for how the authors treated the data: Raw barcoded reads were processed with MIGEC, and single-read molecular identifier groups were discarded before consensus assembly and CDR3 extraction. VDJtools was used for post-analysis of the clonotype tables, and diversity was normalized by down-sampling every dataset to the size of the smallest sample. Repertoire overlap clustering matched CDR3 amino acid but not nucleotide sequences to correct batch-related cross-sample contamination. The public reads were quality trimmed at Q25 with fastp and then assembled into clones with MiXCR by TCRdb, keeping productive beta chains. For every CDR3 protein sequence, its rows merge into one entry that carries the most common genes and DNA. TCRdb's processing, not the authors', yielded these V and J calls. For this sample the table gives hundreds of thousands of distinct CDR3 sequences, of which approximately 59% were detected only once. The ten largest clones capture around 11% of the sample.

The chain is encoded by TRBV9 joined to TRBJ2-1; 9 central bases correspond to TRBD2. Sequencing input: blood. The clonotype originates from a girl aged 2 to 10 with multiple sclerosis. The sequenced DNA: TGTGCCAGCAGCGTAGTAAATAGCGGGAGTCTCAATGAGCAGTTCTTC. This is translated as CASSVVNSGSLNEQFF. Joined to the reference TRBV9 and TRBJ2-1 proteins, this CDR3 gives the full variable domain: DSGVTQTPKHLITATGQRVTLRCSPRSGDLSVYWYQQSLDQGLQFLIQYYNGEERAKGNILERFSAQQFPDLHSELNLSSLELGDSALYFCASSVVNSGSLNEQFFGPGTRLTVL.